The entry below gives a single T cell receptor (beta chain) sequence along with its context. Its antigen is unidentified. The CDR3 has 14 amino acids. The junction had 4 bases not matched to a gene; V was cut back by 4 bases and J by 4 bases. Germline V lookup: CDR1 SGHRS, CDR2 YFSETQ. Treatment in this sample: some 20 received Ad26.COV2.S at low or high dose, single or two shots; about 5 received placebo; per-sample allocation not given. Material that was analyzed had been drawn on day 63 after the first vaccine or placebo injection. Boston hosted the donor, who was an adult aged 18-55 years. This sample was included in a study of Ad26.COV2.S vaccination and SARS-CoV-2 variants. TCRdb's copy holds only in-frame clones and misses some; the assay was immunoSEQ multiplex PCR. The table includes 380,000 or so clones, around nine tenths detected once. Notes on the study in general: Researchers reported similar non-spike TCR breadth in vaccine and placebo recipients.

The receptor comes from a person between 18 and 59 years old who received the Ad26.COV2.S COVID-19 vaccine or a placebo. This sample comprised peripheral blood, obtained in a trial of Ad26.COV2.S vaccine versus placebo. This chain connects TRBV5-1 to TRBJ2-3; 9 bases agree with TRBD1. Here the CDR3 DNA reads TGCGCCAGCAGCCCCGGGACAGGGTCAGATACGCAGTATTTT. Protein product: CASSPGTGSDTQYF.